Listed below are T cell receptor beta chains from one sample, sequenced in a study of CD8 T cells in Susac syndrome. Via MiXCR, TCRdb re-called the immunoSEQ multiplex PCR reads, giving one row per CDR3 protein. The sample holds approximately 300,000 distinct CDR3 sequences, 89% seen once. Sequencing was done on a sample of CD8+ T cells from PBMCs. Every receptor here comes from a human donor with multiple sclerosis. Both conserved end residues are part of each CDR3. The D gene is left open where the match is weak. The size of a clone is reported for some rows only, either as once, few or many, or as a class for expanded clones.

. | . | TRBJ2-3 | TRBV21-1 | CASDRGGRTDTQYF | TGTGCCAGCGACCGGGGGGGCCGGACAGATACGCAGTATTTT
. | . | TRBJ2-7 | TRBV20-1 | CSADRTTSDPSYEQYF | TGCAGTGCCGACAGGACAACTAGCGACCCATCCTACGAGCAGTACTTC
. | . | TRBJ1-2 | TRBV20-1 | CSARDQVLSYGYTF | TGCAGTGCTAGAGATCAGGTTCTTTCCTATGGCTACACCTTC
once | . | TRBJ2-3 | TRBV4-3 | CASSQVAGALHGTDTQYF | TGCGCCAGCAGCCAAGTTGCGGGGGCCCTTCACGGTACAGATACGCAGTATTTT
. | . | TRBJ1-1 | TRBV4-1 | CASSQRDVGRGEAFF | TGCGCCAGCAGCCAACGGGACGTGGGGAGGGGAGAAGCTTTCTTT
. | . | TRBJ2-7 | TRBV6-2/TRBV6-3 | CASSYGSGPYEQYF | TGTGCCAGCAGTTACGGGTCGGGCCCCTACGAGCAGTACTTC
. | TRBD1 | TRBJ2-2 | TRBV10-3 | CAISTGGVKANTGELFF | TGTGCCATCAGTACAGGGGGCGTAAAAGCGAACACCGGGGAGCTGTTTTTT
. | TRBD1 | TRBJ2-7 | TRBV9 | CASSVVTGSEQYF | TGTGCCAGCAGCGTGGTGACAGGGAGCGAGCAGTACTTC
. | TRBD2 | TRBJ2-1 | TRBV28 | CASSFGGGPDNEQFF | TGTGCCAGCAGTTTCGGGGGAGGGCCTGACAATGAGCAGTTCTTC
. | TRBD2 | TRBJ2-5 | TRBV5-1 | CASSSSWFGLDQETQYF | TGCGCCAGCAGCTCTTCCTGGTTCGGACTAGACCAAGAGACCCAGTACTTC
. | TRBD2 | TRBJ2-1 | TRBV29-1 | CSVPAYSGSRNEQFF | TGCAGCGTTCCTGCCTATAGCGGGAGTAGGAATGAGCAGTTCTTC
. | . | TRBJ2-3 | TRBV7-9 | CASSSPRDPPPPDTQYF | TGTGCCAGCAGTTCGCCCCGGGACCCCCCCCCGCCGGATACGCAGTATTTT
once | TRBD1 | TRBJ2-1 | TRBV6-2/TRBV6-3 | CASSSGTGMQFEQFF | TGTGCCAGCAGTTCCGGGACAGGGATGCAATTTGAGCAGTTCTTC
. | . | TRBJ2-3 | TRBV29-1 | CSVQARSQDTQYF | TGCAGCGTTCAAGCGCGTTCACAAGATACGCAGTATTTT
few | TRBD1 | TRBJ1-6 | TRBV14 | CASSQRTGFYNSPLHF | TGTGCCAGCAGCCAGAGGACAGGTTTCTATAATTCACCCCTCCACTTT
. | . | TRBJ2-7 | TRBV6-5 | CASSYSYGTYEQYF | TGTGCCAGCAGTTACTCGTACGGAACCTACGAGCAGTACTTC
. | . | TRBJ1-2 | TRBV11-2 | CASSSGSGGYTF | TGTGCCAGCAGCTCCGGATCGGGCGGCTACACCTTC
few | . | TRBJ1-1 | TRBV7-2 | CASSLDLGLLNTEAFF | TGTGCCAGCAGCTTAGATCTCGGGCTTTTGAACACTGAAGCTTTCTTT
. | . | TRBJ1-5 | TRBV19 | CASSIWGANQPQHF | TGTGCCAGTAGTATATGGGGGGCCAATCAGCCCCAGCATTTT
. | TRBD1 | TRBJ2-7 | TRBV29-1 | CSVDRWTGGWYEQYF | TGCAGCGTTGACCGCTGGACAGGGGGGTGGTACGAGCAGTACTTC
. | . | TRBJ2-1 | TRBV14 | CASSQEGWRSYNEQFF | TGTGCCAGCAGCCAAGAGGGCTGGCGGAGCTACAATGAGCAGTTCTTC
. | . | TRBJ2-1 | TRBV7-9 | CASSPMSNNEQFF | TGTGCCAGCAGCCCGATGAGTAACAATGAGCAGTTCTTC
. | . | TRBJ2-7 | TRBV20-1 | CSARGRQTSYEQYF | TGCAGTGCTAGAGGTCGGCAGACCTCCTACGAGCAGTACTTC
. | . | TRBJ2-2 | TRBV6-2/TRBV6-3 | CASSFSSGGGATGELFF | TGTGCCAGCAGTTTTTCATCCGGCGGGGGCGCGACCGGGGAGCTGTTTTTT
. | TRBD2 | TRBJ2-3 | TRBV7-8 | CASSFLSRTSGRAEGTDTQYF | TGTGCCAGCAGCTTTTTATCCCGGACTAGCGGGAGGGCCGAGGGCACAGATACGCAGTATTTT
. | TRBD2 | TRBJ2-1 | TRBV7-9 | CASSLAFGGDEQFF | TGTGCCAGCAGCTTAGCGTTCGGGGGGGATGAGCAGTTCTTC
. | . | TRBJ2-3 | TRBV29-1 | CSVGPDANADTQYF | TGCAGCGTTGGGCCAGACGCTAACGCAGATACGCAGTATTTT
. | TRBD2 | TRBJ2-2 | TRBV28 | CASSHTIGTSGDWNTGELFF | TGTGCCAGCAGCCACACGATCGGGACTAGCGGGGACTGGAACACCGGGGAGCTGTTTTTT
. | . | TRBJ1-4 | TRBV28 | CASSRRRNEKLFF | TGTGCCAGCAGTCGGCGCAGAAATGAAAAACTGTTTTTT
. | TRBD1 | TRBJ1-1 | TRBV29-1 | CSVEVTGRNTEAFF | TGCAGCGTCGAGGTGACAGGGAGGAACACTGAAGCTTTCTTT
. | . | TRBJ2-2 | TRBV2 | CASSQSTFYGELFF | TGTGCCAGCAGTCAATCAACCTTCTACGGGGAGCTGTTTTTT
. | . | TRBJ2-5 | TRBV11-2 | CASSLDPTRGETQYF | TGTGCCAGCAGCTTAGATCCAACCCGCGGAGAGACCCAGTACTTC
. | TRBD2 | TRBJ2-5 | TRBV6-5 | CASSYSGTSGLQETQYF | TGTGCCAGCAGTTACTCGGGAACTAGCGGGCTCCAAGAGACCCAGTACTTC
. | . | TRBJ2-2 | TRBV27 | CASSTDLTSNTGELFF | TGTGCCAGCAGTACGGACCTTACTTCGAACACCGGGGAGCTGTTTTTT
. | TRBD2 | TRBJ2-3 | TRBV9 | CASSPTGEISGGLSTDTQYF | TGTGCCAGCAGCCCCACTGGTGAGATTAGCGGGGGCCTTAGCACAGATACGCAGTATTTT
. | . | TRBJ1-2 | TRBV4-1 | CASSQDSFPYGYTF | TGCGCCAGCAGCCAAGACAGTTTCCCCTATGGCTACACCTTC
once | . | TRBJ2-3 | TRBV6-2/TRBV6-3 | CASSFLGPGSTDTQYF | TGTGCCAGCAGCTTCTTAGGGCCAGGGAGCACAGATACGCAGTATTTT
. | . | TRBJ1-2 | TRBV12-3/TRBV12-4 | CASSSAGSGNGYTF | TGTGCCAGCAGTTCGGCCGGATCGGGGAATGGCTACACCTTC
. | TRBD1 | TRBJ2-1 | TRBV6-5 | CASRSGTGPYNEQFF | TGTGCCAGCAGATCCGGGACAGGGCCCTACAATGAGCAGTTCTTC
. | . | TRBJ1-4 | TRBV9 | CASSSGFSPATNEKLFF | TGTGCCAGCAGCTCCGGCTTTTCCCCCGCAACTAATGAAAAACTGTTTTTT
. | TRBD1 | TRBJ2-7 | TRBV5-1 | CASSWGTGTFEQYF | TGCGCCAGCAGCTGGGGGACAGGGACGTTCGAGCAGTACTTC
. | . | TRBJ1-1 | TRBV12-3/TRBV12-4 | CASRLGGLHTEAFF | TGTGCCAGCAGGTTAGGCGGGTTACACACTGAAGCTTTCTTT
. | TRBD1 | TRBJ2-7 | TRBV7-2 | CASSLAGTGLSYEQYF | TGTGCCAGCAGCTTAGCCGGGACAGGCCTCTCCTACGAGCAGTACTTC
. | . | TRBJ1-2 | TRBV7-2 | CASSWGPQGNYGYTF | TGTGCCAGCAGCTGGGGGCCACAGGGTAACTATGGCTACACCTTC
once | TRBD2 | TRBJ2-5 | TRBV5-6 | CASSVPGEGLYETQYF | TGTGCCAGCAGCGTCCCGGGGGAGGGTCTATACGAGACCCAGTACTTC
. | . | TRBJ1-1 | TRBV7-9 | CASSLVHTEAFF | TGTGCCAGCAGCTTAGTGCACACTGAAGCTTTCTTT